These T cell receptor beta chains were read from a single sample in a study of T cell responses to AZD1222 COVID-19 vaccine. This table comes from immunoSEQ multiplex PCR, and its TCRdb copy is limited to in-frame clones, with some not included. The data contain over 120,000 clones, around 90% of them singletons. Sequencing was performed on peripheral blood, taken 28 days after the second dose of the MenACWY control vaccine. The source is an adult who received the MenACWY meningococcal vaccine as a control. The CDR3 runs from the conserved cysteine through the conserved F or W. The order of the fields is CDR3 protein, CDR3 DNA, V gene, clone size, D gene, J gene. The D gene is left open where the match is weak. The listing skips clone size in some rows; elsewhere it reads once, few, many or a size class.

CDR3: CASSGGRGVEAFF; DNA: TGTGCCAGCAGCGGGGGAAGGGGGGTTGAAGCTTTCTTT; V: TRBV7-8; size: once; D: NA; J: TRBJ1-1
CDR3: CASSDLTRNTEAFF; DNA: TGTGCCAGCAGTGATTTGACCCGGAACACTGAAGCTTTCTTT; V: TRBV2; size: NA; D: NA; J: TRBJ1-1
CDR3: CAWSRQDGGYTF; DNA: TGTGCCTGGAGCAGACAGGACGGTGGCTACACCTTC; V: TRBV30; size: NA; D: NA; J: TRBJ1-2
CDR3: CASSQKWTSGGYEQYF; DNA: TGCGCCAGCAGCCAAAAATGGACTAGCGGGGGATACGAGCAGTACTTC; V: TRBV4-3; size: few; D: TRBD2; J: TRBJ2-7
CDR3: CASSSGEGRSYEQYF; DNA: TGTGCCAGCAGCTCCGGGGAGGGGCGCTCCTACGAGCAGTACTTC; V: TRBV7-6; size: medium-sized; D: TRBD2; J: TRBJ2-7
CDR3: CASTAGQGQGSNQPQHF; DNA: TGTGCCAGTACCGCCGGACAGGGCCAGGGTAGCAATCAGCCCCAGCATTTT; V: TRBV19; size: NA; D: TRBD1; J: TRBJ1-5
CDR3: CATSRPGRSDQETQYF; DNA: TGTGCCACCAGCAGACCGGGACGCAGTGACCAAGAGACCCAGTACTTC; V: TRBV15; size: NA; D: NA; J: TRBJ2-5
CDR3: CASSYRDKNTEAFF; DNA: TGTGCCAGCAGTTATCGGGACAAGAACACTGAAGCTTTCTTT; V: TRBV6-5; size: NA; D: NA; J: TRBJ1-1
CDR3: CASSIIGTQYNEQFF; DNA: TGTGCCAGTAGTATAATCGGGACACAATACAATGAGCAGTTCTTC; V: TRBV19; size: NA; D: NA; J: TRBJ2-1
CDR3: CASSVGAGGLDGYTF; DNA: TGTGCCAGCAGTGTTGGGGCAGGGGGCCTTGATGGCTACACCTTC; V: TRBV2; size: NA; D: TRBD1; J: TRBJ1-2
CDR3: CASSWTSGVNEQFF; DNA: TGCGCCAGCAGCTGGACTAGCGGGGTCAATGAGCAGTTCTTC; V: TRBV5-1; size: NA; D: TRBD2; J: TRBJ2-1
CDR3: CASSLGGGSNQPQHF; DNA: TGTGCCAGCAGTTTAGGCGGGGGTAGCAATCAGCCCCAGCATTTT; V: TRBV28; size: NA; D: NA; J: TRBJ1-5
CDR3: CASSRDRGQPQHF; DNA: TGTGCCAGCAGCCGGGACAGGGGCCAGCCCCAGCATTTT; V: TRBV7-2; size: NA; D: TRBD1; J: TRBJ1-5
CDR3: CASSPLGRVDNQPQHF; DNA: TGTGCCAGCTCACCCCTGGGCAGGGTGGACAATCAGCCCCAGCATTTT; V: TRBV18; size: once; D: NA; J: TRBJ1-5
CDR3: CASSLGQYSNQPQHF; DNA: TGTGCCAGCAGCTTAGGACAGTATAGCAATCAGCCCCAGCATTTT; V: TRBV9; size: NA; D: NA; J: TRBJ1-5
CDR3: CASSPGGREKDTQYF; DNA: TGTGCCAGCAGCCCCGGGGGGCGCGAAAAAGATACGCAGTATTTT; V: TRBV7-3; size: NA; D: NA; J: TRBJ2-3
CDR3: CASSGGGENTEAFF; DNA: TGTGCCAGCAGCGGCGGCGGAGAGAACACTGAAGCTTTCTTT; V: TRBV9; size: NA; D: NA; J: TRBJ1-1
CDR3: CASSSWTGELFF; DNA: TGTGCCAGCAGCTCGTGGACCGGGGAGCTGTTTTTT; V: TRBV5-5; size: NA; D: NA; J: TRBJ2-2
CDR3: CASSLPRWDYEQYF; DNA: TGTGCCAGCAGCTTGCCTAGATGGGACTACGAGCAGTACTTC; V: TRBV5-8; size: once; D: NA; J: TRBJ2-7
CDR3: CASSPALGPGAFGYGYTF; DNA: TGTGCCAGCAGCCCCGCCCTAGGCCCGGGGGCCTTTGGCTATGGCTACACCTTC; V: TRBV7-2; size: NA; D: NA; J: TRBJ1-2
CDR3: CAWSATDEAFF; DNA: TGTGCCTGGAGTGCGACGGATGAAGCTTTCTTT; V: TRBV30; size: NA; D: NA; J: TRBJ1-1
CDR3: CASSIRGQGSPETQYF; DNA: TGTGCCAGTAGTATTAGAGGACAGGGGTCTCCGGAGACCCAGTACTTC; V: TRBV19; size: NA; D: TRBD1; J: TRBJ2-5
CDR3: CASSVNRGITDTQYF; DNA: TGTGCCAGCAGCGTCAACAGGGGAATCACAGATACGCAGTATTTT; V: TRBV7-9; size: NA; D: TRBD1; J: TRBJ2-3
CDR3: CASSLGSGANQETQYF; DNA: TGTGCCAGCAGCTTAGGATCTGGGGCTAACCAAGAGACCCAGTACTTC; V: TRBV7-9; size: NA; D: NA; J: TRBJ2-5
CDR3: CASSSGTVYGYTF; DNA: TGTGCCAGCAGCTCCGGGACGGTCTATGGCTACACCTTC; V: TRBV7-2; size: NA; D: NA; J: TRBJ1-2
CDR3: CASSLVAGGQETQYF; DNA: TGCGCCAGCAGCTTGGTAGCGGGGGGACAAGAGACCCAGTACTTC; V: TRBV5-1; size: NA; D: TRBD2; J: TRBJ2-5
CDR3: CASSGQNTGELFF; DNA: TGTGCCAGCAGCGGCCAGAACACCGGGGAGCTGTTTTTT; V: TRBV28; size: NA; D: NA; J: TRBJ2-2
CDR3: CASSFRGPNTGELFF; DNA: TGCGCCAGCAGCTTCAGGGGGCCGAACACCGGGGAGCTGTTTTTT; V: TRBV5-1; size: once; D: TRBD1; J: TRBJ2-2
CDR3: CASSLSGGTEAFF; DNA: TGTGCCAGCAGCTTAAGTGGAGGCACTGAAGCTTTCTTT; V: TRBV7-3; size: NA; D: NA; J: TRBJ1-1
CDR3: CASSSRDRGTGELFF; DNA: TGTGCCAGCAGCTCTCGGGACAGGGGAACCGGGGAGCTGTTTTTT; V: TRBV5-4; size: NA; D: TRBD1; J: TRBJ2-2
CDR3: CASSRLQNRGAGELFF; DNA: TGCGCCAGCAGCCGTCTACAGAACAGGGGGGCCGGGGAGCTGTTTTTT; V: TRBV4-3; size: NA; D: TRBD1; J: TRBJ2-2
CDR3: CASSRRGNEEKLFF; DNA: TGTGCCAGCAGCCGACGGGGGAATGAGGAAAAACTGTTTTTT; V: TRBV9; size: NA; D: NA; J: TRBJ1-4
CDR3: CASSWGQRGDEQYF; DNA: TGTGCCAGTAGCTGGGGACAGCGGGGCGACGAGCAGTACTTC; V: TRBV19; size: once; D: NA; J: TRBJ2-7
CDR3: CAWSEPGIEKLFF; DNA: TGTGCCTGGAGTGAGCCGGGAATTGAAAAACTGTTTTTT; V: TRBV30; size: few; D: NA; J: TRBJ1-4
CDR3: CACTQGVGAKNIQYF; DNA: TGTGCCTGTACTCAAGGGGTTGGAGCCAAAAACATTCAGTACTTC; V: TRBV30; size: NA; D: NA; J: TRBJ2-4
CDR3: CASSQDRGNQPQHF; DNA: TGTGCCAGCAGCCAAGATCGGGGCAATCAGCCCCAGCATTTT; V: TRBV3-1/TRBV3-2; size: NA; D: NA; J: TRBJ1-5
CDR3: CASSLAFGATNEKLFF; DNA: TGTGCCAGCAGCTTGGCGTTTGGGGCAACTAATGAAAAACTGTTTTTT; V: TRBV5-5; size: once; D: NA; J: TRBJ1-4
CDR3: CASRGRVEKLFF; DNA: TGTGCCAGTCGGGGACGGGTAGAAAAACTGTTTTTT; V: TRBV19; size: NA; D: NA; J: TRBJ1-4
CDR3: CASSTSGLVQYF; DNA: TGTGCCAGCAGCACCTCGGGTCTCGTGCAGTACTTC; V: TRBV11-3; size: few; D: NA; J: TRBJ2-7
CDR3: CASSPGQGVKGYTF; DNA: TGTGCCAGCTCACCGGGACAGGGGGTAAAAGGCTACACCTTC; V: TRBV18; size: NA; D: TRBD1; J: TRBJ1-2
CDR3: CASSYSPRNTIYF; DNA: TGTGCCAGCAGTTACTCCCCCCGCAACACCATATATTTT; V: TRBV6-5; size: NA; D: NA; J: TRBJ1-3
CDR3: CASSPRRVEQFF; DNA: TGTGCCAGCAGCCCTCGAAGGGTTGAGCAGTTCTTC; V: TRBV2; size: NA; D: NA; J: TRBJ2-1
CDR3: CSASGTALNSNTEAFF; DNA: TGCAGCGCTTCCGGGACAGCCCTCAACTCGAACACTGAAGCTTTCTTT; V: TRBV29-1; size: NA; D: TRBD1; J: TRBJ1-1
CDR3: CASSQAGEPEAFF; DNA: TGTGCCAGCAGCCAGGCAGGGGAGCCTGAAGCTTTCTTT; V: TRBV5-6; size: NA; D: NA; J: TRBJ1-1
CDR3: CASSQDGGKPYTEAFF; DNA: TGCGCCAGCAGCCAAGATGGGGGTAAGCCTTACACTGAAGCTTTCTTT; V: TRBV4-3; size: NA; D: NA; J: TRBJ1-1
CDR3: CASSGTGAYLGYTEAFF; DNA: TGTGCCAGCAGCGGAACAGGGGCCTACCTGGGGTACACTGAAGCTTTCTTT; V: TRBV6-2/TRBV6-3; size: NA; D: TRBD1; J: TRBJ1-1
CDR3: CASSQITSGGSYNEQFF; DNA: TGTGCCAGCAGCCAGATTACAAGCGGGGGGTCCTACAATGAGCAGTTCTTC; V: TRBV4-2; size: NA; D: TRBD2; J: TRBJ2-1
CDR3: CASSQDFTRVEDSPLHF; DNA: TGTGCCAGCAGCCAAGACTTTACCAGGGTCGAGGATTCACCCCTCCACTTT; V: TRBV3-1/TRBV3-2; size: few; D: NA; J: TRBJ1-6
CDR3: CASSVDVGMNTEAFF; DNA: TGTGCCAGCAGCGTCGACGTGGGCATGAACACTGAAGCTTTCTTT; V: TRBV9; size: NA; D: NA; J: TRBJ1-1
CDR3: CASSFSGGLGYTF; DNA: TGTGCCAGCAGCTTTTCAGGGGGTCTGGGCTACACCTTC; V: TRBV7-3; size: once; D: TRBD1; J: TRBJ1-2
CDR3: CASSRDSEETQYF; DNA: TGTGCCAGCAGCCGGGACAGCGAAGAGACCCAGTACTTC; V: TRBV7-9; size: NA; D: TRBD1; J: TRBJ2-5
CDR3: CASSQSEKLFF; DNA: TGTGCCAGCAGCCAGAGCGAAAAACTGTTTTTT; V: TRBV3-1/TRBV3-2; size: NA; D: NA; J: TRBJ1-4
CDR3: CASSPTSGTSVNEQFF; DNA: TGTGCCAGCTCACCGACTAGCGGGACCTCCGTCAATGAGCAGTTCTTC; V: TRBV18; size: NA; D: TRBD2; J: TRBJ2-1
CDR3: CASSRDGGEAFF; DNA: TGCGCCAGCAGCCGGGACGGAGGTGAAGCTTTCTTT; V: TRBV5-1; size: NA; D: NA; J: TRBJ1-1